This T cell receptor (beta chain) was identified in a study of blood T cell repertoires in COVID-19. About the study: Some COVID-19 samples were acute and others convalescent; all came from the United States, Italy and Spain.

This CDR3 is built from 12 residues. The ends were cut back, 11 bases at V and 0 bases at J, with 11 bases in the middle. The germline V gene encodes CDR1 LNHDA and CDR2 SQIVND (reference sequence). The table came from immunoSEQ multiplex PCR; TCRdb's copy has only in-frame clones and leaves some out. The table has over 150,000 clones, roughly four fifths seen once; the top ten hold around 7.3%. Sequencing was performed on peripheral blood. The sequence was collected from a woman aged 70-85 years with COVID-19, enrolled during active disease. The chain has TRBV19 and TRBJ2-7, with D perhaps TRBD1 (5 bases). The CDR3 protein is CAGNRSSYEQYF. CDR3 DNA: TGTGCCGGTAACAGGAGCTCCTACGAGCAGTACTTC. The whole variable domain, filled in from reference TRBV19 and TRBJ2-7, reads DGGITQSPKYLFRKEGQNVTLSCEQNLNHDAMYWYRQDPGQGLRLIYYSQIVNDFQKGDIAEGYSVSREKKESFPLTVTSAQKNPTAFYLCAGNRSSYEQYFGPGTRLTVT.